This TCR beta chain was observed in a study of blood T cell repertoires in COVID-19. Study context: Samples came from the United States, Italy and Spain, spanning acute and convalescent COVID-19. Sample material is recorded as cDNA or gDNA derived from T cells, B-cell-depleted T cells, or PBMCs.

The CDR3 is made up of 11 amino acids. Germline CDR1 reads MDHEN; CDR2 reads SYDVKM. V dropped 8 bases and J dropped 5 bases, with 9 bases sitting between them. In the study's own analysis: Estimation of nucleated cell counts was performed using reference gene primer amplification. Assay used: immunoSEQ multiplex PCR; TCRdb lists only in-frame clones, some missing. That table furnishes V, J and clone size, whereas the DNA furnished D and trimming. The profile shows approximately 200,000 clones, roughly four fifths of them singletons. J is TRBJ1-2 and V is TRBV28; the D is unclear. This sequence was found in a woman under 40 who had recovered from COVID-19. The sample taken for sequencing was peripheral blood. This chain's CDR3 is CASVGGYGYTF. CDR3 DNA sequence: TGTGCCAGCGTGGGAGGGTATGGCTACACCTTC.